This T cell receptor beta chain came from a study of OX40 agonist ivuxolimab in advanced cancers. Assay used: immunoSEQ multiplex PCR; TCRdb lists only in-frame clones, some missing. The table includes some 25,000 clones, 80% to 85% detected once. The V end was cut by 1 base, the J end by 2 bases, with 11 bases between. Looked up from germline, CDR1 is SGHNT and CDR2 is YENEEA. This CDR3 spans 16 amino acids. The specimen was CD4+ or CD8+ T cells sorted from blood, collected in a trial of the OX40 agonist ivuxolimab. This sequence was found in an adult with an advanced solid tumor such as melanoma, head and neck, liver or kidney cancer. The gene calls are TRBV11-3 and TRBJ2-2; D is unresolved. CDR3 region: CASSLAMTPNTGELFF. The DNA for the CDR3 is TGTGCCAGCAGCTTAGCTATGACGCCCAACACCGGGGAGCTGTTTTTT.